This T cell receptor (beta chain) is drawn from a study of T cells in women clearing cervical HPV infection. On the study more broadly: Donors had HPV16-related CIN3 or worse; 2 had invasive cancer. Whole-study results and caveats: CIN3+ cases had significantly higher TCR richness than controls; evenness did not differ. Effector/memory and HPV-specific T cells were not isolated, and association timing is unknown.

On this clone: Its specificity is not known. The CDR3 end is not reached by the read, which stops 3 residues before it; the germline J gene fills it in.

Generated by immunoSEQ multiplex PCR, the TCRdb table keeps only in-frame clones and is missing some. This table lists nearly 20,000 clones. V trimming: 6 bases; J trimming: 6 bases; junction bases outside the gene matches: 14. This CDR3 region has 15 residues. Germline CDR1 and CDR2: DFQATT and SNEGSKA (reference sequence). This receptor was identified in a woman aged 18 to 75 with a cervical HPV16 infection that either progressed to CIN3+ or cleared (not recorded which). The sample taken for sequencing was blood buffy coat. J is TRBJ1-5 and V is TRBV20-1; TRBD1 aligns across 7 bases. The CDR3 here is CSAGDSQGLVQPQHF. The DNA read from the CDR3 is TGCAGTGCAGGGGACTCACAGGGGCTCGTTCAGCCC.